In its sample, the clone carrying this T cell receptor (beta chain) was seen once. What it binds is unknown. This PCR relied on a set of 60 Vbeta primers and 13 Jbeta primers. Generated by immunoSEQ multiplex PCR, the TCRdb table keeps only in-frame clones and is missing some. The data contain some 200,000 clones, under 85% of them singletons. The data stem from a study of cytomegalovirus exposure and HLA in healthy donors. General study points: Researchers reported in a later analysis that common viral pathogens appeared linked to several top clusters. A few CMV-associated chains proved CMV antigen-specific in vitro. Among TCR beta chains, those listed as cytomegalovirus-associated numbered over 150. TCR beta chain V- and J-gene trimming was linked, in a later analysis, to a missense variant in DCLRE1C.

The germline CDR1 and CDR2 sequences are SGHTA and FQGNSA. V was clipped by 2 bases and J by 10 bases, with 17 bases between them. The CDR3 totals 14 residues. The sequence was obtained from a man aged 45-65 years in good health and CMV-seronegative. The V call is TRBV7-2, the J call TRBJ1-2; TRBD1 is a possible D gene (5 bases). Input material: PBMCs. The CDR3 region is CASSLKGALDDYTF. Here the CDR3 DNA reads TGTGCCAGCAGCTTAAAAGGGGCGCTCGATGACTACACCTTC. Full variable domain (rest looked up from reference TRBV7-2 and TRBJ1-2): GAGVSQSPSNKVTEKGKDVELRCDPISGHTALYWYRQSLGQGLEFLIYFQGNSAPDKSGLPSDRFSAERTGGSVSTLTIQRTQQEDSAVYLCASSLKGALDDYTFGSGTRLTVV.